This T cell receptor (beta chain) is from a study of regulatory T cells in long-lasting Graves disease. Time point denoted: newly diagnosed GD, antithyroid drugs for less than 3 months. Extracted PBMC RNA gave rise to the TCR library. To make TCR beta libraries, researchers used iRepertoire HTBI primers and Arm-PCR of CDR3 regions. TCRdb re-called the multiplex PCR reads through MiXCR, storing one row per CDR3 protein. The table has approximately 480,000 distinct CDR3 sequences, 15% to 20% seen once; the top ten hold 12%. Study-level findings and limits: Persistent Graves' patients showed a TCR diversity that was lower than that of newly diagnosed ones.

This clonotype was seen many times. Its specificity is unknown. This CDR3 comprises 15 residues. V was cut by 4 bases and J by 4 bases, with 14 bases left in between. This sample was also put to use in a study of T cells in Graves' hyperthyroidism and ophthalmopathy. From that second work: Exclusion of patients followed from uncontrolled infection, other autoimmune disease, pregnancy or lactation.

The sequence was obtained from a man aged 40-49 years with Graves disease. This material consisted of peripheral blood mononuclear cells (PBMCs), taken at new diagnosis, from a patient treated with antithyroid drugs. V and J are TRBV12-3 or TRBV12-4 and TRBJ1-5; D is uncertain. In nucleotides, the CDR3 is TGTGCCAGCAGTTCAGATTGGGAAAAAAATCAGCCCCAGCATTTT. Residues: CASSSDWEKNQPQHF.